Reported below is one TCR beta chain. The data stem from a study of blood T cell repertoires in COVID-19. Across the whole study: The United States, Italy and Spain provided the acute and convalescent COVID-19 samples. PBMCs, B-cell-depleted T cells, or T cells provided the cDNA or gDNA that made up the material.

As handled by the study authors: Reference gene primer amplification gave nucleated cell count estimates. TCRdb keeps only in-frame clones here, not all; method: immunoSEQ multiplex PCR. Clone size and V and J calls were adopted from that table, with D and trimming inferred from the DNA. Among 170,000 or so clones listed, about 82% were seen once. This CDR3 has 15 amino acids. Losses at the gene ends were 7 bases for V and 3 bases for J; bases not matched to a gene: 9. Germline-derived CDR1 and CDR2 are MNHEY and SVGAGI. Sequencing used peripheral blood. The chain uses TRBV6-5 and TRBJ1-1, with TRBD1 matching 9 bases. The clonotype originates from a man between 65 and 80 years old with active or convalescent COVID-19. This CDR3 is CASTKQGARDTEAFF. The CDR3 DNA reads as TGTGCCAGCACCAAACAGGGGGCGCGGGACACTGAAGCTTTCTTT.